This is a list of T cell receptor beta chains from one sample in a study of blood T cell repertoires in COVID-19. The repertoire was sequenced with immunoSEQ multiplex PCR; TCRdb's copy has only in-frame clones and lacks some. The table has some 150,000 clones, roughly 77% seen once; the top ten hold 4.2%. Source material: peripheral blood. The receptors were sampled from a man in his sixties with acute or convalescent COVID-19. Both conserved end residues are part of each CDR3. Each record gives: V gene, D gene, J gene, clone size, CDR3 protein, CDR3 DNA. The D gene is left open where the match is weak. Expanded clones get a size class; other rows say once, few or many, or leave the size out.

>TRBV5-1|TRBD1|TRBJ1-6|NA
CASSFGTGATNSPLHF
TGCGCCAGCAGCTTCGGGACAGGGGCCACCAATTCACCCCTCCACTTT
>TRBV28|NA|TRBJ2-4|NA
CASSPYRAIAKNIQYF
TGTGCCAGCAGCCCGTACCGAGCGATTGCCAAAAACATTCAGTACTTC
>TRBV7-9|NA|TRBJ2-6|NA
CASSLAIGGSGANVLTF
TGTGCCAGCAGCTTAGCGATCGGAGGGTCTGGGGCCAACGTCCTGACTTTC
>TRBV18|NA|TRBJ1-2|NA
CASSPGAQTDYGYTF
TGTGCCAGCTCACCAGGGGCCCAGACTGACTATGGCTACACCTTC
>TRBV3-1/TRBV3-2|NA|TRBJ1-5|NA
CASSQGGGYNQPQHF
TGTGCCAGCAGCCAAGGGGGGGGATACAATCAGCCCCAGCATTTT
>TRBV2|TRBD1|TRBJ2-7|NA
CASEDRLSYEQYF
TGTGCCAGCGAGGACAGGCTCTCCTACGAGCAGTACTTC
>TRBV11-2|TRBD2|TRBJ2-3|NA
CASSLGGTRRGTQYF
TGTGCCAGCAGCTTAGGGGGGACTAGGCGCGGTACGCAGTATTTT
>TRBV19|NA|TRBJ2-6|NA
CASRTRSTGPVLGANVLTF
TGTGCCAGTAGGACCCGCTCGACAGGACCCGTTTTGGGGGCCAACGTCCTGACTTTC
>TRBV5-1|NA|TRBJ1-1|NA
CASRERDTEAFF
TGCGCCAGCAGGGAGAGGGACACTGAAGCTTTCTTT
>TRBV19|NA|TRBJ2-6|NA
CASSIHGETSGANVLTF
TGTGCCAGTAGTATACACGGAGAGACCTCTGGGGCCAACGTCCTGACTTTC
>TRBV3-1/TRBV3-2|TRBD2|TRBJ2-1|NA
CASSQTSGSGEQFF
TGTGCCAGCAGCCAGACTAGCGGGAGCGGGGAGCAGTTCTTC
>TRBV19|TRBD2|TRBJ2-1|NA
CASSMLAGEDEQFF
TGTGCCAGTAGTATGCTAGCGGGAGAGGATGAGCAGTTCTTC
>TRBV11-2|NA|TRBJ2-1|NA
CASSLERRAYNEQFF
TGTGCCAGCAGCTTAGAACGGCGGGCCTACAATGAGCAGTTCTTC
>TRBV2|TRBD1|TRBJ2-5|NA
CASSDQGANGETQYF
TGTGCCAGCAGTGACCAGGGGGCGAATGGAGAGACCCAGTACTTC
>TRBV5-1|NA|TRBJ1-3|NA
CASSLAGGTGNTIYF
TGCGCCAGCAGCTTGGCTGGAGGGACTGGAAACACCATATATTTT
>TRBV13|TRBD2|TRBJ2-1|NA
CASSLLAGGRIEQFF
TGTGCCAGCAGCCTACTAGCGGGAGGGCGGATTGAGCAGTTCTTC
>TRBV5-1|TRBD2|TRBJ2-7|once
CASSLGAGETYEQYF
TGCGCCAGCAGCTTGGGGGCGGGAGAAACCTACGAGCAGTACTTC
>TRBV7-9|NA|TRBJ1-1|NA
CASSLQGSRTEAFF
TGTGCCAGCAGCTTACAGGGCTCGCGAACTGAAGCTTTCTTT
>TRBV6-5|TRBD1|TRBJ2-5|once
CASRPGQGGETQYF
TGTGCCAGCAGACCCGGACAGGGCGGGGAGACCCAGTACTTC
>TRBV27|NA|TRBJ1-2|NA
CASSTRLTRGGYTF
TGTGCCAGCAGCACCCGCCTGACCAGGGGTGGCTACACCTTC